Shown below are 9 T cell receptor beta chains from a single sample sequenced in a study of radiation and T cells in renal cell carcinoma. TCRdb's table, derived via immunoSEQ multiplex PCR, lists solely in-frame clones and lacks some. The sample comprises 40,000 to 60,000 clones, approximately 80% of which are singletons, and 25% to 35% rests with the top ten. Time point given: blood 2 weeks post-SBRT. The treatment: 15 Gy SBRT to primary tumor, nephrectomy 4 weeks later. The specimen was blood, collected from a patient whose treatment included radiotherapy and nephrectomy. These receptors all stem from an older woman with renal cell carcinoma.

The chain recombines TRBV19 with TRBJ1-1; tentative D call: TRBD1 (5 bases). The germline V gene has CDR1 LNHDA and CDR2 SQIVND (reference sequence). This CDR3 spans 14 amino acids. V dropped 6 bases and J dropped 2 bases, with 13 bases sitting between them. This chain's CDR3 is CASRARGLNTEAFF. The DNA of the CDR3 is TGTGCCAGTAGAGCGAGGGGACTCAACACTGAAGCTTTCTTT.

The chain joins TRBV2 to TRBJ1-5, with a weak D call TRBD1 (6 bases). V shed 2 bases and J shed 0 bases, with 11 bases lying between them. Per the germline V gene, CDR1 is SNHLY and CDR2 is FYNNEI. This CDR3 is built from 16 residues. Written as DNA, the CDR3 is TGTGCCAGCAGTGAAATTGGAGGGGGTAGCAATCAGCCCCAGCATTTT. Protein product: CASSEIGGGSNQPQHF.

The chain couples TRBV21-1 to TRBJ2-3; the D segment call TRBD1 is taken from the table without a DNA check. TRBV21-1 is listed as a pseudogene. CDR3 length: 19 amino acids. CDR3 DNA: TGTGCCAGCAGCAAGGTTTCGCGGGGGACAGGGCTCGGATCAGCTACGCAGTATTTT. Amino acids: CASSKVSRGTGLGSATQYF.

The chain recombines TRBV7-2 with TRBJ2-5, with D possibly being TRBD2 (5 bases). Per germline, CDR1 SGHTA and CDR2 FQGNSA. This CDR3 comprises 12 residues. The V end lost 5 bases, the J end lost 9 bases, and 13 bases lay between the germline ends. CDR3 protein: CASSPAKGAQYF. The CDR3 coding sequence is TGTGCCAGCAGCCCCGCTAAGGGAGCCCAGTACTTC.

This chain uses TRBV19 with TRBJ1-3; D unclear. Germline CDR1 reads LNHDA; CDR2 reads SQIVND (reference sequence). The CDR3 totals 16 residues. V was trimmed by 7 bases and J by 0 bases, leaving 16 bases between them. The CDR3 loop is CASIPRGSNSGNTIYF. As DNA, the CDR3 is TGTGCCAGTATACCGCGTGGCAGCAACTCTGGAAACACCATATATTTT. The full variable domain, rest sourced from reference TRBV19 and TRBJ1-3, is DGGITQSPKYLFRKEGQNVTLSCEQNLNHDAMYWYRQDPGQGLRLIYYSQIVNDFQKGDIAEGYSVSREKKESFPLTVTSAQKNPTAFYLCASIPRGSNSGNTIYFGEGSWLTVV.

This chain links TRBV6-5 with TRBJ1-1; the D gene is possibly TRBD1 (5 bases). Trimming shortened V by 0 bases and J by 0 bases, and 11 bases separated the two germline ends. This CDR3 is built from 16 residues. The germline V gene encodes CDR1 MNHEY and CDR2 SVGAGI. The chain's CDR3 is CASSYSVGGMNTEAFF. The CDR3 bases are TGTGCCAGCAGTTACTCGGTCGGGGGGATGAACACTGAAGCTTTCTTT.

The sample holds a few counts of this clone. V is TRBV6-1 and J is TRBJ1-3; possible D gene TRBD1, 6 bases. The CDR3 is 16 amino acids. V was cut by 2 bases and J by 4 bases, with 15 bases left in between. The V gene's germline CDR1 is MNHNS and CDR2 SASEGT. The CDR3 DNA reads TGTGCCAGCAGTGAAATGCGGGGGCAGAAAGGAAACACCATATATTTT. Translation: CASSEMRGQKGNTIYF.

This clone was seen a few times. This chain uses TRBV14 with TRBJ1-2; the D gene is possibly TRBD1 (5 bases). Trimming removed 4 bases at V and 7 bases at J, with 13 bases between. Germline V lookup: CDR1 SGHDN, CDR2 FVKESK. The CDR3 runs to 13 residues. The CDR3 DNA is TGTGCCAGCAGCCCCGGGCCCCAGGGTGGCTACACCTTC. It translates to CASSPGPQGGYTF.

This clone was detected a few times. This sequence joins TRBV9 and TRBJ2-7; D unresolved. V lost 0 bases and J lost 6, with 16 bases in between. The CDR3 contains 15 residues. The germline V gene has CDR1 SGDLS and CDR2 YYNGEE. The CDR3 bases are TGTGCCAGCAGCGTAGGTATTGGATATACGGGCGAGCAGTACTTC. Translated: CASSVGIGYTGEQYF.